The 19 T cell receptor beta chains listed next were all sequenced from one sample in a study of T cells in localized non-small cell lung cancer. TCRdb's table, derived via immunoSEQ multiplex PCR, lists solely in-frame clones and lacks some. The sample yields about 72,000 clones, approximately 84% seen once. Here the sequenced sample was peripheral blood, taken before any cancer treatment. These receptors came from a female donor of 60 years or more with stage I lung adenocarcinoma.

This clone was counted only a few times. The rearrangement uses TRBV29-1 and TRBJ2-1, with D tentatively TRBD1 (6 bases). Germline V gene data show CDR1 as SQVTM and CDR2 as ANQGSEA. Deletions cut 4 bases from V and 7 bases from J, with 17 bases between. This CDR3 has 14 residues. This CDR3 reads CSVVTGPGMNEQFF. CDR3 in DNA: TGCAGCGTTGTAACAGGGCCCGGGATGAATGAGCAGTTCTTC.

The CDR3 sequence: CASSLSGYYEQYF. CDR3 nucleotide sequence: TGTGCCAGCAGTTTATCCGGGTACTACGAGCAGTACTTC. The chain recombines TRBV27 with TRBJ2-7; D not certain. V lost 0 bases, J lost 3 bases, and 6 bases lay in between. Germline loops: CDR1 MNHEY, CDR2 SMNVEV (reference sequence). This CDR3 contains 13 residues.

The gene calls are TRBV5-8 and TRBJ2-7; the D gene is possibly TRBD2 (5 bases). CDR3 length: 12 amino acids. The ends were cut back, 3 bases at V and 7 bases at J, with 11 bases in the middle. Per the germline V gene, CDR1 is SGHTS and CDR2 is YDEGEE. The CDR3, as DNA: TGTGCCAGCAGCTCCCAACTAGTTGAGCAGTACTTC. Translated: CASSSQLVEQYF. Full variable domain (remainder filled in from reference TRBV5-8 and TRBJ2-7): EAGVTQSPTHLIKTRGQQATLRCSPISGHTSVYWYQQALGLGLQFLLWYDEGEERNRGNFPPRFSGRQFPNYSSELNVNALELEDSALYLCASSSQLVEQYFGPGTRLTVT.

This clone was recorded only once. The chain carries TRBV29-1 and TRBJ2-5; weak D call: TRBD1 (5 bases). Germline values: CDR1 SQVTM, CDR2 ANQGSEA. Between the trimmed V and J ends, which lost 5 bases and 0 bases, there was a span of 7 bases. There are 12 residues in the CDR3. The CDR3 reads CSVQGYQETQYF. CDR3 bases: TGCAGCGTTCAGGGATACCAAGAGACCCAGTACTTC.

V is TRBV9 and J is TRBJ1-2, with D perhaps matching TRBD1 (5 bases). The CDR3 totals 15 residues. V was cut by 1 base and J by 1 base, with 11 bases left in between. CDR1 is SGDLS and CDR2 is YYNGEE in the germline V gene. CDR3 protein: CASSVKAGFNYGYTF. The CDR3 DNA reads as TGTGCCAGCAGCGTAAAGGCAGGGTTTAACTATGGCTACACCTTC.

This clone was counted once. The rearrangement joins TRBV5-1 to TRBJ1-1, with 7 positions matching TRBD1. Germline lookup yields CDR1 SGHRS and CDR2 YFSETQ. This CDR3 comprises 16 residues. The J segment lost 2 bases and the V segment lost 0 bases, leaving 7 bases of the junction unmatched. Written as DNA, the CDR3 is TGCGCCAGCAGCTTGGAGTCAGGGGGAAGTAACACTGAAGCTTTCTTT. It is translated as CASSLESGGSNTEAFF. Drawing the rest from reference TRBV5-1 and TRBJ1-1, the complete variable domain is KAGVTQTPRYLIKTRGQQVTLSCSPISGHRSVSWYQQTPGQGLQFLFEYFSETQRNKGNFPGRFSGRQFSNSRSEMNVSTLELGDSALYLCASSLESGGSNTEAFFGQGTRLTVV.

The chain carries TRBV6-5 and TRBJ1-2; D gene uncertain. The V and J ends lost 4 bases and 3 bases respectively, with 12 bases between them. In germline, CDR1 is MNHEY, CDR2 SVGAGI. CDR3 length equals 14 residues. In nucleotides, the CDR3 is TGTGCCAGCAGTTCACTCTCCTGGGACTATGGCTACACCTTC. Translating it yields CASSSLSWDYGYTF.

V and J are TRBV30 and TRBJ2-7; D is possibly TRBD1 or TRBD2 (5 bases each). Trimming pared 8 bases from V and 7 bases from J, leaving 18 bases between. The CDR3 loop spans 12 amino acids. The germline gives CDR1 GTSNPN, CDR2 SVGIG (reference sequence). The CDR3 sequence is CARGALPGEQYF. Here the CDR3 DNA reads TGTGCCCGTGGGGCACTCCCGGGGGAGCAGTACTTC.

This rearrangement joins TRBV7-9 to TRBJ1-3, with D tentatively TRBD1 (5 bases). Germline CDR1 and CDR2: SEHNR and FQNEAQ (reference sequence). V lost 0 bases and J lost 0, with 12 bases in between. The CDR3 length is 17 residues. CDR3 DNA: TGTGCCAGCAGCTTAGCCGGGACTGATCACTCTGGAAACACCATATATTTT. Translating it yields CASSLAGTDHSGNTIYF.

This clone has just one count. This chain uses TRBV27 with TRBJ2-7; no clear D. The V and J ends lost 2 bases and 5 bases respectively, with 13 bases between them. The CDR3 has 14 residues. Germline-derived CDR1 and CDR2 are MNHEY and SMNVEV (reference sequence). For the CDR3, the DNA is TGTGCCAGCAGTTTAGACACCCGGACGGACGAGCAGTACTTC. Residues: CASSLDTRTDEQYF.

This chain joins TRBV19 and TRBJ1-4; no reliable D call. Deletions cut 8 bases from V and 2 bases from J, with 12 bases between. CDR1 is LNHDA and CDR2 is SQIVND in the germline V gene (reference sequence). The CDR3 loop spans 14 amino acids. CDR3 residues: CASASLSTNEKLFF. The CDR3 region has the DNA TGTGCCAGTGCCTCACTTAGCACTAATGAAAAACTGTTTTTT. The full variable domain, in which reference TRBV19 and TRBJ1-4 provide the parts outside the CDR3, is DGGITQSPKYLFRKEGQNVTLSCEQNLNHDAMYWYRQDPGQGLRLIYYSQIVNDFQKGDIAEGYSVSREKKESFPLTVTSAQKNPTAFYLCASASLSTNEKLFFGSGTQLSVL.

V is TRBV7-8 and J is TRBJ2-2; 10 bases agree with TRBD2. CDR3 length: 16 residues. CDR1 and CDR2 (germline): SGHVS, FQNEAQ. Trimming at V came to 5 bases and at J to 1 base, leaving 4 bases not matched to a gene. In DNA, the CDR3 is TGTGCCAGCAGCCCCAGGACTAGCGGGAACACCGGGGAGCTGTTTTTT. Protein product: CASSPRTSGNTGELFF.

CDR3: CASSLAGGINEQFF. The CDR3 bases are TGCGCCAGCAGCTTAGCGGGAGGGATAAATGAGCAGTTCTTC. The chain combines TRBV5-1 with TRBJ2-1, with 10 bases identical to TRBD2. From germline, CDR1 is SGHRS and CDR2 YFSETQ. The CDR3 runs 14 residues. V was pared by 2 bases and J by 7 bases, with 3 bases of the junction left unmatched. Variable domain in full (rest from reference TRBV5-1 and TRBJ2-1): KAGVTQTPRYLIKTRGQQVTLSCSPISGHRSVSWYQQTPGQGLQFLFEYFSETQRNKGNFPGRFSGRQFSNSRSEMNVSTLELGDSALYLCASSLAGGINEQFFGPGTRLTVL.

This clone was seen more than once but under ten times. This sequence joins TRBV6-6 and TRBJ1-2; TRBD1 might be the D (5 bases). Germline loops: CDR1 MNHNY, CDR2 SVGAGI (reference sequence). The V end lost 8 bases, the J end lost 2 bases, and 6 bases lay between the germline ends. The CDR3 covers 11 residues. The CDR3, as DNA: TGTGCCAGCTGGGGGAACTATGGCTACACCTTC. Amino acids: CASWGNYGYTF.

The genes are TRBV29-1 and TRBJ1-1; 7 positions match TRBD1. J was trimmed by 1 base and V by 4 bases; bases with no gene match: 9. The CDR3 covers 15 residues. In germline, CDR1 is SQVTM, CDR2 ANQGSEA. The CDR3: CSVVGTAISNTEAFF. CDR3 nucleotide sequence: TGCAGCGTTGTTGGGACAGCTATATCGAACACTGAAGCTTTCTTT.

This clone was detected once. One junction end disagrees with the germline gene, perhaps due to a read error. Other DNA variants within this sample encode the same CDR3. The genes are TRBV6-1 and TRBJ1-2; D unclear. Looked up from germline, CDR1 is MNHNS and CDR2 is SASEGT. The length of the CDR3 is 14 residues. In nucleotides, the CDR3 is TGTGCCAGTAGTGAAGGATCCGGACGCTATGGCTACACCTTC. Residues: CASSEGSGRYGYTF.

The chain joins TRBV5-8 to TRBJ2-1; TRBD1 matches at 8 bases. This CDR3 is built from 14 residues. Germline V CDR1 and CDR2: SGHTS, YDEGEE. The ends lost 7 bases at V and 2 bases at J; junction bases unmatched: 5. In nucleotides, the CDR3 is TGTGCCAGCGCAAAGGACAGGGCCTACAATGAGCAGTTCTTC. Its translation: CASAKDRAYNEQFF.

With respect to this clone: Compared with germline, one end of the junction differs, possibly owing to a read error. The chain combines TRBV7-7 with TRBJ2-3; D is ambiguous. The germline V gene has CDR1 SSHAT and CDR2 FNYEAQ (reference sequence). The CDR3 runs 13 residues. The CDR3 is CASSFEATDTQYF. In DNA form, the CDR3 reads TGTGCTAGCAGCTTTGAGGCCACAGATACGCAGTATTTT.

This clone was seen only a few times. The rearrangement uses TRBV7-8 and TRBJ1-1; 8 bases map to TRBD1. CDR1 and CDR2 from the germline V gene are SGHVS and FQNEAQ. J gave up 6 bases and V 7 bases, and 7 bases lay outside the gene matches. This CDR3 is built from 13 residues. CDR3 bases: TGTGCCAGCAAAGGACAGGGAGAAGCTGAAGCTTTCTTT. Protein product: CASKGQGEAEAFF.